This is a list of T cell receptor beta chains from one sample in a study of shared clonotypes between healthy human individuals. Sequencing used immunoSEQ multiplex PCR; TCRdb keeps in-frame clones, though not all of them. The sample yields 2.5 million or so clones, around 90% seen once. Source material: naive CD4+ T cells sorted from blood. Receptors originate from a man younger than 30 in good health. Both conserved end residues are part of each CDR3. D genes are given only for firm matches. Clone size, where shown, is once, few, many, or a class for clones that have expanded.

j_call v_call clone_size d_call cdr3_nt cdr3_aa
TRBJ1-5 TRBV6-1 - TRBD1 TGTGCCAGCAGTCTATCGGACAGGGTCAATCAGCCCCAGCATTTT CASSLSDRVNQPQHF
TRBJ1-1 TRBV25-1 - TRBD1 TGTGCCAGCAGTGTTTATGGGAGGACAGGTACCAACACTGAAGCTTTCTTT CASSVYGRTGTNTEAFF
TRBJ2-5 TRBV19 once - TGTGCCAGTAGTATGCGGGGCGAGACCCAGTACTTC CASSMRGETQYF
TRBJ2-6 TRBV14 - - TGTGCCAGCAGCCAAGAGCGGTGGGGCTCTGGGGCCAACGTCCTGACTTTC CASSQERWGSGANVLTF
TRBJ1-1 TRBV6-5 few TRBD1 TGTGCCAGCAGTCGACAGGGGAACACTGAAGCTTTCTTT CASSRQGNTEAFF
TRBJ2-3 TRBV9 - - TGTGCCAGCAGCGTGGCCATCGGGAAGCCCAGCGATAATACGCAGTATTTT CASSVAIGKPSDNTQYF
TRBJ2-7 TRBV2 - - TGTGCCAGCAGGGCACTTCTAGGGTACGAGCAGTACTTC CASRALLGYEQYF
TRBJ1-2 TRBV7-9 - TRBD1 TGTGCCAGCAGCACCGCAGGGGGCGGCTATGGCTACACCTTC CASSTAGGGYGYTF
TRBJ2-7 TRBV18 - TRBD2 TGTGCCAGCTCACCGGGGCGGGAGGACTACGAGCAGTACTTC CASSPGREDYEQYF
TRBJ2-2 TRBV6-5 - - TGTGCCAGCAGGCGTGGGGGGCAGAACACCGGGGAGCTGTTTTTT CASRRGGQNTGELFF
TRBJ2-1 TRBV30 - - TGTGCCTGGAGTCCGACGGTTTGGAATGAGCAGTTCTTC CAWSPTVWNEQFF
TRBJ1-4 TRBV6-5 - - TGTGCCAGCAGTTATCTACGAGGGGAAGGGGGAGAAAAACTGTTTTTT CASSYLRGEGGEKLFF
TRBJ1-3 TRBV7-8 - - TGTGCCAGCAGCTTAGACGGAGGATTTCCTGGAAACACCATATATTTT CASSLDGGFPGNTIYF
TRBJ2-2 TRBV10-2 - TRBD2 TGCGCCAGGAGCGATCGAGGGACTAGCGGGACCGGGGAGCTGTTTTTT CARSDRGTSGTGELFF
TRBJ1-5 TRBV18 - TRBD1 TGTGCCAGCTCACCCGGGACAGGGAGCAATCAGCCCCAGCATTTT CASSPGTGSNQPQHF
TRBJ2-1 TRBV28 - - TGTGCCAGCAGTCTAACTATATTCATGGGCTACAATGAGCAGTTCTTC CASSLTIFMGYNEQFF
TRBJ1-3 TRBV6-5 - - TGTGCCAGCAGTTACGGGCAGGACTCTGGAAACACCATATATTTT CASSYGQDSGNTIYF
TRBJ1-1 TRBV7-9 - - TGTGCCAGCAGCTTAGGGACCCCGAACACTGAAGCTTTCTTT CASSLGTPNTEAFF
TRBJ2-7 TRBV2 - TRBD1 TGTGCCAGCAGTGTAGGGACAGGGGGCTCTTACGAGCAGTACTTC CASSVGTGGSYEQYF
TRBJ2-5 TRBV2 - TRBD1 TGTGCCAGCAATATCCGGGACAGGGTTGAGACCCAGTACTTC CASNIRDRVETQYF
TRBJ1-1 TRBV5-1 - TRBD1 TGCGCCAGCAGCGGGTCAGGGGGCAGCGGCACTGAAGCTTTCTTT CASSGSGGSGTEAFF
TRBJ2-3 TRBV7-8 - - TGTGCCAGCAGCAACTGGAACACAGATACGCAGTATTTT CASSNWNTDTQYF
TRBJ2-5 TRBV30 - - TGTGCCTGGAGTGGAGGGGGGGGAGAGACCCAGTACTTC CAWSGGGGETQYF
TRBJ2-7 TRBV28 - - TGTGCCAGCAGTTTACCAGCGACAGGTTCCTACGAGCAGTACTTC CASSLPATGSYEQYF
TRBJ1-1 TRBV11-2 - TRBD1 TGTGCCAGCAGCTATGAACAGGGGAGGGGGACTGAAGCTTTCTTT CASSYEQGRGTEAFF
TRBJ2-7 TRBV7-2 - TRBD1 TGTGCCAGCACCTCGACCCGGCAGGGGGATTACGAGCAGTACTTC CASTSTRQGDYEQYF
TRBJ2-6 TRBV28 - - TGTGCCAGCTGGAAGGCTGGGGCCAACGTCCTGACTTTC CASWKAGANVLTF
TRBJ1-1 TRBV28 few - TGTGCCAGCAGTTTGAGGGGGTCGAGGGAAGCTTTCTTT CASSLRGSREAFF
TRBJ2-7 TRBV19 - TRBD2 TGTGCCAGTAGCCGGGGGGGGACGGCAGGACTAGCGGACCGCAGCTCCTACGAGCAGTACTTC CASSRGGTAGLADRSSYEQYF
TRBJ1-5 TRBV6-1 - - TGTGCCAGCACACGGGGGGCGGTTAGCAATCAGCCCCAGCATTTT CASTRGAVSNQPQHF
TRBJ2-2 TRBV30 - TRBD2 TGTGCCTGGAGAGATATACTAGCGGGAGGGAACACCGGGGAGCTGTTTTTT CAWRDILAGGNTGELFF
TRBJ1-6 TRBV10-1 few TRBD1 TGCGCCAGCAGCCGGGACAGGGGCTCACCCCTCCACTTT CASSRDRGSPLHF
TRBJ2-2 TRBV23-1 - - TGCGCCAGCAGAAGGTGGGGACAAACTAACACCGGGGAGCTGTTTTTT CASRRWGQTNTGELFF
TRBJ2-2 TRBV6-5 - - TGTGCCAGCAGTTACGATCCGGGGGCTAGGATCGGGGAGCTGTTTTTT CASSYDPGARIGELFF
TRBJ1-2 TRBV5-4 - TRBD1 TGTGCCAGCAGCTTACAGGGGGTCGTCTATGGCTACACCTTC CASSLQGVVYGYTF
TRBJ1-4 TRBV6-4 - TRBD1 TGTGCCAGCAGCCCTTCTCCGGGGACCGGGACAGGGGTTCAAAAACTGTTTTTT CASSPSPGTGTGVQKLFF
TRBJ2-3 TRBV30 - - TGTGCCTGGAGTGGGACCGGTGTAGATACGCAGTATTTT CAWSGTGVDTQYF
TRBJ2-5 TRBV6-5 - TRBD1 TGTGCCAGCAGTTGGGGGACAGGGGGCGTGAGAGAGACCCAGTACTTC CASSWGTGGVRETQYF
TRBJ1-1 TRBV29-1 - - TGCAGCGTTGAAGATCGTGGCGGCCACACTGAAGCTTTCTTT CSVEDRGGHTEAFF
TRBJ1-3 TRBV27 - TRBD1 TGTGCCAGCAGTTTACGTCGACAGGGGGCTTATTCTTCTGGAAACACCATATATTTT CASSLRRQGAYSSGNTIYF
TRBJ2-3 TRBV21-1 - - TGTGCCAGCAGCAAAAGCCCTCGGGGGGGAGATACGCAGTATTTT CASSKSPRGGDTQYF
TRBJ2-1 TRBV18 - TRBD2 TGTGCCAGCTCACCTCTAGCGGGAGCCGGTAATGAGCAGTTCTTC CASSPLAGAGNEQFF
TRBJ1-5 TRBV30 - - TGTGCCTGGAGTCCAAAAATAGCCTTTAGGGGGCAGCCCCAGCATTTT CAWSPKIAFRGQPQHF
TRBJ2-2 TRBV30 - - TGTGCCTGGAGATCTAGGGGCACCGGGGAGCTGTTTTTT CAWRSRGTGELFF
TRBJ2-1 TRBV27 - - TGTGCCAGCAGTTTAAGTTTGTCGCGGTCCTTAGTACATGATGAGCAGTTCTTC CASSLSLSRSLVHDEQFF
TRBJ1-2 TRBV5-5 - - TGTGCCAGCAGCTTGGCCGTCAGCGATTACACCTTC CASSLAVSDYTF
TRBJ2-7 TRBV10-3 - TRBD2 TGTGCCATCAGTGAGACTGGACTAGCGGGGCCTTCCTACGAGCAGTACTTC CAISETGLAGPSYEQYF
TRBJ2-7 TRBV29-1 - - TGCAGCGTTGAAAACGGCTACGAGCAGTACTTC CSVENGYEQYF